The source of this T cell receptor beta chain is a study of T cell responses to AZD1222 COVID-19 vaccine. Across the whole study: Whether given at about 4 or about 12 weeks, second doses were pooled. General study findings and limits: Baseline serology detected seropositivity in only six AZD1222 recipients. Across the whole spike, CD4 TCRs peaked at regions 160-218 and 743-854.

In regard to this clone: Its antigen is unknown.

Produced via immunoSEQ multiplex PCR; TCRdb's table is partial and in-frame only. Of about 100,000 clones listed, about 90% are singletons. The clonotype originates from an adult in good health. The sequencing here drew on peripheral blood, taken on day 0 of AZD1222 vaccination.

CDR3 loop: CASSQVVWSGGAFF. The CDR3 coding sequence is TGTGCCAGCAGCCAAGTTGTCTGGTCTGGTGGGGCTTTCTTT. The rearrangement joins TRBV3-1 (or the pseudogene TRBV3-2) to TRBJ1-1; no clear D gene. V was clipped by 1 base and J by 11 bases, with 17 bases between them. The CDR3 is 14 amino acids. Germline V gives CDR1 LGHDT, CDR2 YNNKEL (reference sequence).